This TCR beta chain was obtained from a study of shared clonotypes between healthy human individuals. Profiling relied on immunoSEQ multiplex PCR, and the TCRdb table lists in-frame clones only, not all of them. This sample yields 2 million to 2.5 million clones, of which roughly 94% are seen a single time; roughly 1.1% belongs to the top ten. Findings of the study overall: Several donors shared around 5.1% of their naive CD4 clonotypes. Researchers found naive subsets generally carried larger estimated richness than memory subsets.

Comment on this clone: Its target is not known. This specimen includes other DNA sequences encoding the same CDR3.

Selected positively for CCR7 and CD45RO-negative, naive CD8 cells excluded terminally differentiated effector memory CD45RA+ cells. The donors, healthy adults who were HIV-negative, had experienced no recent acute infections or vaccinations. V was pared by 0 bases and J by 5 bases, with 5 bases between. CDR3 length: 13 residues. Germline V CDR1 and CDR2: SGDLS, YYNGEE. The sequenced sample consisted of naive CD8+ T cells sorted from blood. This sequence joins TRBV9 and TRBJ2-2; D is undetermined. The TCR comes from a man between 18 and 29 years old in good health. The CDR3 here is CASSVDRTGELFF. Written as DNA, the CDR3 is TGTGCCAGCAGCGTAGATCGAACCGGGGAGCTGTTTTTT.